The source of this TCR beta chain is a study of blood T cells in healthy people across ages. V was clipped by 2 bases and J by 7 bases, with 17 bases between them. CDR1 and CDR2 (germline): SGHVS, FNYEAQ. This CDR3 is built from 15 residues. Healthy individuals of Caucasian origin from Russia, aged about 6 to 100, served as donors. This clonotype occurred a few times. What it recognizes is unknown. General study results and limits: The fall in TCR beta diversity per million T cells was roughly linear with age.

Next came a second PCR, run for about 6 to 12 cycles, which used a sample-barcoded 5' primer along with a J-beta primer mix. All samples yielded 2.5 million or more CDR3-containing paired-end reads. TCRdb passed the 5' RACE reads through MiXCR, listing each CDR3 protein once. The sample lists more than 900,000 distinct CDR3 sequences; around 29% were seen once. Another study also made use of these data, one on T cells of mothers and their children. That study reports: Clones that were microchimeric and persistent were not detected among T cells.

This clonotype originated in a woman aged 35 to 49 in good health. The sequenced sample consisted of blood. This sequence joins TRBV7-6 and TRBJ2-5; either TRBD1 or TRBD2 may supply D (5 bases each). The CDR3 DNA reads TGTGCCAGCAGCTTACAGGACACCGCGGGCGCGACCCAGTACTTC. Encoded protein: CASSLQDTAGATQYF.